This T cell receptor beta chain comes out of a study of T cell repertoires in cytomegalovirus infection. At least ten counts were recorded for this clonotype. What it recognizes is unknown. General observations from the study: Dominating the ex vivo response were HLA-C-restricted CMV-specific TCR beta clonotypes.

TCRdb fed the reads into MiXCR, producing one record per CDR3 protein. The table lists roughly 700,000 distinct CDR3 sequences, roughly a third of them singletons. V shed 2 bases and J 6 bases; nucleotides not matched to a gene: 6. This CDR3 is 15 amino acids long. Germline V gene lookup returns CDR1 MNHEY and CDR2 SVGAGI. The source material was cultured PBMCs, sampled from culture after CMV antigen stimulation. The chain uses TRBV6-5 and TRBJ2-3; 9 bases fit TRBD1. The origin of this receptor is a human donor in good health (CMV status not recorded). Some clones in this sample may be carry-over from other donors' samples. Written as DNA, the CDR3 is TGTGCCAGCAGTTACGGGGACAGGGTAACGGATACGCAGTATTTT. Its translation is CASSYGDRVTDTQYF.